The 23 T cell receptor beta chains below come from one sample, sequenced in a study of blood T cell repertoires in COVID-19. Sequenced by immunoSEQ multiplex PCR; TCRdb stores in-frame clones only, minus some. The sample has some 40,000 clones; roughly nine tenths are singletons. Sequenced sample: peripheral blood. The receptors come from a man in his fifties with active COVID-19.

Here the CDR3 DNA reads TGTGCCAGCAATCCTAGCGGGGGCTCCGGGGAGCTGTTTTTT. It codes for CASNPSGGSGELFF. The chain combines TRBV2 with TRBJ2-2; TRBD2 matches at 10 bases. The germline gives CDR1 SNHLY, CDR2 FYNNEI. The CDR3 contains 14 residues. The ends lost 7 bases at V and 6 bases at J; junction bases unmatched: 5.

The chain couples TRBV20-1 to TRBJ1-5, with D perhaps TRBD1 (5 bases). Germline V gene data show CDR1 as DFQATT and CDR2 as SNEGSKA (reference sequence). Trimming removed 3 bases from V and 5 bases from J, with 11 bases in between. The length of the CDR3 is 13 residues. CDR3 sequence reads: CSASAGGDQPQHF. The CDR3 nucleotides read TGCAGTGCTAGTGCCGGGGGGGATCAGCCCCAGCATTTT.

This chain connects TRBV11-2 to TRBJ1-1; TRBD1 matches 7 bases. This CDR3 comprises 12 residues. Trimming at V came to 2 bases and at J to 8 bases, leaving 2 bases not matched to a gene. CDR1 SGHAT and CDR2 FQNNGV come from the germline V gene. The CDR3 sequence: CASSLPGQEAFF. CDR3 nucleotide sequence: TGTGCCAGCAGCTTACCGGGACAGGAAGCTTTCTTT.

V gene TRBV7-9 combines with J gene TRBJ1-1; weak D call: TRBD1 (6 bases). The CDR3 totals 15 residues. Germline loops: CDR1 SEHNR, CDR2 FQNEAQ (reference sequence). V shed 4 bases and J shed 6 bases, with 18 bases lying between them. CDR3 residues: CASSSSQGDFPEAFF. Written as DNA, the CDR3 is TGTGCCAGCAGCTCATCACAGGGCGATTTCCCTGAAGCTTTCTTT.

This rearrangement joins TRBV6-5 to TRBJ2-1; no clear D. The CDR3 spans 15 residues. Germline V CDR1 and CDR2: MNHEY, SVGAGI. The V end lost 2 bases, the J end lost 0 bases, and 8 bases lay between the germline ends. The CDR3 region is CASSYSLDSYNEQFF. The CDR3, as DNA: TGTGCCAGCAGTTACAGCCTCGACTCCTACAATGAGCAGTTCTTC.

This chain links TRBV9 with TRBJ2-5; the D is unclear. In germline, CDR1 is SGDLS, CDR2 YYNGEE. The CDR3 has 14 amino acids. Trimming took 0 bases from V and 0 from J, leaving 6 bases between them. The CDR3 DNA is TGTGCCAGCAGCGTAGATCCCAACCAAGAGACCCAGTACTTC. It translates to CASSVDPNQETQYF.

The chain is built from TRBV6-5 and TRBJ2-1; 8 nucleotides agree with TRBD1. V was pared by 8 bases and J by 5 bases, with 8 bases of the junction left unmatched. The CDR3 has 14 residues. CDR1 MNHEY and CDR2 SVGAGI come from the germline V gene. The CDR3 DNA follows: TGTGCCAGCGGTACCAGGGGGCCCAACAATGAGCAGTTCTTC. Protein product: CASGTRGPNNEQFF.

J is TRBJ2-7 and V is TRBV5-1, with D perhaps TRBD1 (5 bases). Germline CDR1 and CDR2: SGHRS and YFSETQ. This CDR3 region has 12 residues. V lost 4 bases and J 2 bases, leaving 7 bases between the germline ends. DNA for the CDR3: TGCGCCAGCAGCCCGGACACCTACGAGCAGTACTTC. Residues: CASSPDTYEQYF.

V and J are TRBV7-2 and TRBJ2-7, with 11 bases identical to TRBD2. CDR1 and CDR2 from the germline V gene are SGHTA and FQGNSA. This CDR3 spans 15 amino acids. The V gene end was trimmed by 5 bases and the J gene end by 6 bases; junction bases not matched to a gene: 9. CDR3 residues: CASSPRSGRAGEQYF. In nucleotides, the CDR3 is TGTGCCAGCAGCCCCCGTAGCGGGAGGGCGGGCGAGCAGTACTTC.

The chain combines TRBV6-2 or TRBV6-3 with TRBJ2-5, with TRBD1 matching over 7 bases. The ends lost 0 bases at V and 2 bases at J; junction bases unmatched: 9. CDR3 length: 17 residues. The germline V gene has CDR1 MNHEY and CDR2 SVGEGT. CDR3 sequence: CASSYSYKTGLQETQYF. Written as DNA, the CDR3 is TGTGCCAGCAGTTACTCCTACAAGACAGGGCTACAAGAGACCCAGTACTTC.

The chain uses TRBV25-1 and TRBJ2-7; 9 nucleotides agree with TRBD1. V lost 5 bases to trimming and J lost 5 bases; unmatched junction nucleotides: 7. Germline loops: CDR1 MGHDK, CDR2 SYGVNS. This CDR3 is 14 amino acids long. The chain's CDR3 is CASSRGQGSHEQYF. For the CDR3, the DNA is TGTGCCAGCAGTCGCGGACAGGGGTCCCACGAGCAGTACTTC.

This chain uses TRBV6-2 or TRBV6-3 with TRBJ1-2; TRBD1 aligns across 8 bases. The ends lost 0 bases at V and 5 bases at J; junction bases unmatched: 2. The CDR3 totals 14 residues. The germline gives CDR1 MNHEY, CDR2 SVGEGT. CDR3 loop: CASSYSRQGYGYTF. The CDR3 DNA reads as TGTGCCAGCAGTTACTCGAGACAGGGGTATGGCTACACCTTC.

This clone was seen more than once but under ten times. This chain uses TRBV7-9 with TRBJ1-4, with a weak D call TRBD1 (6 bases). In germline, CDR1 is SEHNR, CDR2 FQNEAQ (reference sequence). The V end lost 5 bases, the J end lost 5 bases, and 9 bases lay between the germline ends. The CDR3 has 13 amino acids. The CDR3 protein is CASSPGQNEKLFF. In nucleotides, the CDR3 is TGTGCCAGCAGCCCAGGACAGAATGAAAAACTGTTTTTT.

CDR3 loop: CASRPGSGQPQHF. CDR3 in DNA: TGTGCCAGCAGACCAGGGTCTGGTCAGCCCCAGCATTTT. V usage is TRBV28 and J usage is TRBJ1-5; weak D call: TRBD1 (5 bases). CDR1 and CDR2 from the germline V gene are MDHEN and SYDVKM. The CDR3 is 13 amino acids. Trimming left V 6 bases short and J 6 bases short, with 12 bases between.

The chain carries TRBV3-1 (or the pseudogene TRBV3-2) and TRBJ1-2, with D perhaps matching TRBD1 (5 bases). Germline V gene sequence: CDR1 LGHDT, CDR2 YNNKEL (reference sequence). The length of the CDR3 is 15 residues. V was trimmed by 0 bases and J by 4 bases, leaving 12 bases between them. CDR3 bases: TGTGCCAGCAGCCAAGAACCGCAGGGTCCCTATGGCTACACCTTC. Residues: CASSQEPQGPYGYTF.

The count of this clone is one. The chain has TRBV19 and TRBJ2-3, with 12 bases that match TRBD2. With V trimmed by 5 bases and J by 1 base, 7 bases remained unmatched. The CDR3 spans 17 residues. The V gene's germline CDR1 is LNHDA and CDR2 SQIVND (reference sequence). The CDR3 DNA sequence: TGTGCCAGTAGTCAGACTAGCGGGAGTTTCGGCACAGATACGCAGTATTTT. This translates into CASSQTSGSFGTDTQYF.

The CDR3 coding sequence is TGTGCCAGTAGTATCGACTTGGCGACAGCCACTGAAGCTTTCTTT. Its protein product is CASSIDLATATEAFF. The chain uses TRBV19 and TRBJ1-1; possible D gene TRBD1, 5 bases. This CDR3 has 15 amino acids. Trimming shortened V by 3 bases and J by 4 bases, and 15 bases separated the two germline ends. Germline V gene lookup returns CDR1 LNHDA and CDR2 SQIVND (reference sequence).

This clone was seen just once. The chain employs TRBV3-1 (or the pseudogene TRBV3-2) and TRBJ2-3; TRBD2 matches 7 bases. The ends lost 0 bases at V and 3 bases at J; junction bases unmatched: 6. This CDR3 comprises 16 residues. Germline V gene lookup returns CDR1 LGHDT and CDR2 YNNKEL (reference sequence). The CDR3 reads CASSQDPQRGTDTQYF. The CDR3 DNA follows: TGTGCCAGCAGCCAAGACCCCCAGCGGGGAACAGATACGCAGTATTTT.

The V gene is TRBV19, the J gene TRBJ2-5; D perhaps matches TRBD1 (6 bases). The V gene lost 4 bases and the J gene lost 4 bases, with 13 bases spanning the gap. Germline assignment: CDR1 LNHDA and CDR2 SQIVND (reference sequence). The CDR3 extends over 14 amino acids. CDR3 in DNA: TGTGCCAGTAGTAACCAGGGGTCGGGAGAGACCCAGTACTTC. This encodes CASSNQGSGETQYF.

V is TRBV30 and J is TRBJ2-3; D possibly corresponds to TRBD2 (6 bases). Germline lookup yields CDR1 GTSNPN and CDR2 SVGIG (reference sequence). Trimming took off 4 bases at V and 6 bases at J, with 17 bases between the two ends. The CDR3 totals 14 residues. The CDR3 loop is CAWTRGTGVDTQYF. DNA of the CDR3: TGTGCCTGGACGCGCGGGACCGGGGTCGATACGCAGTATTTT.

The chain couples TRBV6-5 to TRBJ1-4; D remains ambiguous. Trimming cost V 0 bases and J 6 bases, with 8 bases left between them. The germline V gene has CDR1 MNHEY and CDR2 SVGAGI. There are 14 residues in the CDR3. In DNA form, the CDR3 reads TGTGCCAGCAGTTACTCGAGAGGGTATGAAAAACTGTTTTTT. Translated: CASSYSRGYEKLFF.

The rearrangement joins TRBV3-1 (or the pseudogene TRBV3-2) to TRBJ2-3, with 11 bases lining up with TRBD2. The CDR3 extends over 22 amino acids. Germline V gives CDR1 LGHDT, CDR2 YNNKEL (reference sequence). V gave up 0 bases and J gave up 3 bases; unmatched junction bases: 20. This CDR3 is CASSQDTGRYHLAGGPTDTQYF. In nucleotides, the CDR3 is TGTGCCAGCAGCCAAGATACAGGGCGCTACCATTTAGCGGGAGGGCCAACAGATACGCAGTATTTT.

The chain couples TRBV5-1 to TRBJ2-7; TRBD1 aligns across 8 bases. The germline V gene has CDR1 SGHRS and CDR2 YFSETQ. V lost 6 bases and J lost 11; bases outside the gene matches: 19. CDR3 length: 15 amino acids. CDR3 nucleotide sequence: TGCGCCAGCAAATTCTCCGGGACAGGAGGCCTGGAGGAGTACTTC. It codes for CASKFSGTGGLEEYF.